The 2 T cell receptor beta chains below all came from one sample that was sequenced in a study of regulatory T cells in long-lasting Graves disease (dated by TCRdb to the early 2020s). The time point label of this sample denotes: newly diagnosed GD, antithyroid drugs for less than 3 months. For both TCR sequencing and RNA sequencing, RNA was extracted from PBMCs in TRIzol. Preparation of the library involved multiplex PCR. Sequenced using an Illumina HiSeq 4000. iRepertoire HTBI primers and Arm-PCR amplification of CDR3 regions were used to construct TCR beta libraries. TCRdb took the public reads, trimmed them with fastp at Q25, ran MiXCR for clone calling and kept in-frame beta chains. Entries that share a CDR3 protein sequence are merged under the most common genes and DNA. For this sample the table gives 360,000 or so distinct CDR3 sequences, of which about an eighth were detected only once. The ten largest make up approximately 17% of the sample.

These data were likewise used in another study, on T cells in Graves' hyperthyroidism and ophthalmopathy.

The source material was peripheral blood mononuclear cells (PBMCs), sampled at new diagnosis, from a patient treated with antithyroid drugs. The receptors here all came from a young woman with Graves disease. Donor details come from another sample of the same person, matched by shared clones.

This clonotype has at least ten counts. The chain uses TRBV12-3 or TRBV12-4 and TRBJ2-1, with 9 bases fitting TRBD2. The ends lost 5 bases at V and 6 bases at J; junction bases unmatched: 8. CDR3 length: 15 amino acids. The CDR3 nucleotides are TGTGCCAGCAGTATCGGGACTAGCAATATCAATGAGCAGTTCTTC. It is translated as CASSIGTSNINEQFF.

In this sample, this clonotype turned up once. A much more abundant neighbour one base away suggests this may be a read error. This chain joins TRBV12-3 or TRBV12-4 and TRBJ2-1; 8 nucleotides line up with TRBD1. The CDR3 runs 15 residues. CDR3 DNA: TGTGCCGGCAGCTGGGCCGACAGGGGCGGGGATGAGCAGTTCTTC. It translates to CAGSWADRGGDEQFF.